Shown below are 2 T cell receptor beta chains from a single sample sequenced in a study of cytomegalovirus exposure and HLA in healthy donors. With 60 Vbeta and 13 Jbeta primers, the PCR was carried out. Method: immunoSEQ multiplex PCR; TCRdb's copy keeps in-frame clones and lacks some. The repertoire consists of around 150,000 clones, with around 74% occurring once and the leading ten covering roughly 2%. The specimen was PBMCs. These receptors were collected from a female donor in good health and CMV-seronegative.

The chain joins TRBV18 to TRBJ1-5; TRBD1 might be the D (5 bases). The CDR3 is 15 residues long. Germline CDR1 reads KGHSH; CDR2 reads LQKENI. Trimming left V 1 base short and J 4 bases short, with 11 bases between. The CDR3 DNA sequence: TGTGCCAGCTCACCACAGGAGGGGTCGAATCAGCCCCAGCATTTT. This encodes CASSPQEGSNQPQHF. The full variable domain, rest sourced from reference TRBV18 and TRBJ1-5, is NAGVMQNPRHLVRRRGQEARLRCSPMKGHSHVYWYRQLPEEGLKFMVYLQKENIIDESGMPKERFSAEFPKEGPSILRIQQVVRGDSAAYFCASSPQEGSNQPQHFGDGTRLSIL.

The CDR3 bases are TGTGCCAGCAGTTCAGGGGCTGGAAACACCATATATTTT. It codes for CASSSGAGNTIYF. This chain joins TRBV7-8 and TRBJ1-3, with a tentative D call TRBD1 (6 bases). CDR3 length: 13 amino acids. From germline, CDR1 is SGHVS and CDR2 FQNEAQ. The V gene lost 6 bases and the J gene lost 2 bases, with 8 bases spanning the gap.